The 23 T cell receptor beta chains presented below share a single source sample, sequenced in a study of response to subunit inactivated influenza vaccine. MiXCR was run by TCRdb on the RT-PCR reads, yielding one entry per CDR3 protein. The table has some 600,000 distinct CDR3 sequences, about 15% seen once. The source was PBMCs from blood, collected 14 to 15 days before vaccination. The receptors originated from a man in his forties or fifties who received an inactivated influenza vaccine.

This clonotype has a count of ten or more. V gene TRBV3-1 combines with J gene TRBJ1-2; possibly TRBD1 for D (5 bases). This CDR3 is built from 14 residues. Trimming removed 1 base from V and 3 bases from J, with 9 bases in between. The germline V gene has CDR1 LGHDT and CDR2 YNNKEL (reference sequence). The CDR3 region is CASSQAGIYYGYTF. The DNA for the CDR3 is TGTGCCAGCAGCCAAGCAGGGATTTACTATGGCTACACCTTC.

This chain links TRBV3-1 with TRBJ2-7; D is uncertain. Deletions cut 1 base from V and 6 bases from J, with 19 bases between. This CDR3 has 16 amino acids. Germline V gene sequence: CDR1 LGHDT, CDR2 YNNKEL (reference sequence). CDR3 sequence reads: CASSQGQTRTSGEQYF. CDR3 nucleotides: TGTGCCAGCAGCCAAGGTCAGACAAGGACCTCCGGCGAGCAGTACTTC.

At least ten counts were recorded for this clonotype. This chain connects TRBV28 to TRBJ2-7; D uncertain. Per germline, CDR1 MDHEN and CDR2 SYDVKM. CDR3 size: 14 residues. The V gene lost 3 bases and the J gene lost 0 bases, with 9 bases spanning the gap. The CDR3 bases are TGTGCCAGCAGTTTTACGGCTAGCTCCTACGAGCAGTACTTC. This gives the protein CASSFTASSYEQYF.

This clonotype has at least ten counts. The chain joins TRBV2 to TRBJ1-4; D gene uncertain. The CDR3 sequence is 13 residues long. V was trimmed by 7 bases and J by 7 bases, leaving 13 bases between them. Germline CDR1 SNHLY, CDR2 FYNNEI. The CDR3: CASTPRSSEKLFF. The CDR3 bases are TGTGCCAGCACCCCGAGGAGCAGTGAAAAACTGTTTTTT.

Concerning this clonotype: One junction end does not reproduce the germline sequence, and a read error may be involved. The chain has TRBV13 and TRBJ2-7; 10 bases agree with TRBD1. This CDR3 is built from 15 residues. CDR1 is PRHDT and CDR2 is FYEKMQ in the germline V gene (reference sequence). The CDR3 bases are TGTGTCAGCAGCGATTCCGGGACAGGGGCATACGAGCAGTACTTC. Protein sequence: CVSSDSGTGAYEQYF.

In this sample, this clonotype turned up many times. The chain uses TRBV3-1 and TRBJ2-6; 7 bases align to TRBD1. There are 19 residues in the CDR3. Germline V gene lookup returns CDR1 LGHDT and CDR2 YNNKEL (reference sequence). V was pared by 0 bases and J by 0 bases, with 8 bases of the junction left unmatched. The CDR3 DNA reads TGTGCCAGCAGCCAAGAGTACGAGACAGGGACCTCTGGGGCCAACGTCCTGACTTTC. This sequence encodes CASSQEYETGTSGANVLTF.

This clonotype was observed a single time. V and J are TRBV29-1 and TRBJ2-3; perhaps TRBD2 as D (6 bases). In germline, CDR1 is SQVTM, CDR2 ANQGSEA. This CDR3 has 16 residues. V was pared by 6 bases and J by 1 base, with 20 bases between. DNA of the CDR3: TGCAGCGTACCGCCGGGGAGCGGGCTGGGCACAGATACGCAGTATTTT. It specifies CSVPPGSGLGTDTQYF.

This clonotype has just one count. This sequence joins TRBV7-9 and TRBJ2-1; possible D gene TRBD2, 6 bases. This CDR3 region has 14 residues. V lost 5 bases, J lost 8 bases, and 16 bases lay in between. From germline, CDR1 is SEHNR and CDR2 FQNEAQ (reference sequence). CDR3 nucleotide sequence: TGTGCCAGCAGCCCGGGACTCCCCCTCGATGAGCAGTTCTTC. Protein product: CASSPGLPLDEQFF.

The chain combines TRBV2 with TRBJ2-5; D not resolved. Trimming shortened V by 6 bases and J by 5 bases, and 13 bases separated the two germline ends. Germline-derived CDR1 and CDR2 are SNHLY and FYNNEI. The CDR3 has 13 residues. The CDR3 region has the DNA TGTGCCAGCAGCGAAAATTATGGGGAGACCCAGTACTTC. Translating it yields CASSENYGETQYF.

In its sample, this clonotype was seen many times. V and J are TRBV29-1 and TRBJ1-1; no firm D call. The V gene lost 6 bases and the J gene lost 1 base, with 18 bases spanning the gap. This CDR3 has 15 amino acids. Per germline, CDR1 SQVTM and CDR2 ANQGSEA. Here the CDR3 DNA reads TGCAGCGTGTTCCCCCCTCGGGGAAAGAACACTGAAGCTTTCTTT. This sequence encodes CSVFPPRGKNTEAFF.

The rearrangement links TRBV9 to TRBJ2-1; D ambiguous. Trimming removed 3 bases at V and 6 bases at J, with 10 bases between. The CDR3 extends over 13 amino acids. Germline-derived CDR1 and CDR2 are SGDLS and YYNGEE. CDR3 loop: CASSGTVPNEQFF. CDR3 coding DNA: TGTGCCAGCAGCGGTACGGTGCCCAATGAGCAGTTCTTC.

This clonotype occurred a few times. The genes are TRBV7-2 and TRBJ1-2; D not resolved. Germline values: CDR1 SGHTA, CDR2 FQGNSA. Between the trimmed V and J ends, which lost 2 bases and 6 bases, there was a span of 13 bases. CDR3 length: 14 amino acids. The CDR3 protein is CASSLFQAGDGYTF. CDR3 coding DNA: TGTGCCAGCAGCTTATTTCAGGCTGGCGATGGCTACACCTTC.

This clonotype was detected once. This chain links TRBV18 with TRBJ2-1; D might be TRBD2 (5 bases). The CDR3 sequence is 15 residues long. Germline CDR1 KGHSH, CDR2 LQKENI. The V end was cut by 2 bases, the J end by 9 bases, with 17 bases between. The CDR3 is CASSPGRPDLGEQFF. The CDR3 DNA reads TGTGCCAGCTCACCAGGGAGACCGGACCTAGGTGAGCAGTTCTTC.

The chain has TRBV6-1 and TRBJ1-6; D ambiguous. The germline V and J ends were trimmed by 7 bases and 6 bases, with 10 bases remaining between them. CDR1 is MNHNS, CDR2 SASEGT, per germline. The length of the CDR3 is 13 residues. CDR3 DNA sequence: TGTGCCAGCAAGTCGGGGTTTAATTCACCCCTCCACTTT. Amino acid sequence: CASKSGFNSPLHF.

The CDR3 bases are TGTGCCAGCAGCGCGAGCGGGGGGTCCTACGAGCAGTACTTC. Translating it yields CASSASGGSYEQYF. This chain uses TRBV7-2 with TRBJ2-7; TRBD2 matches 9 bases. From germline, CDR1 is SGHTA and CDR2 FQGNSA. J gave up 1 base and V 5 bases, and 3 bases lay outside the gene matches. This CDR3 is built from 14 residues.

This clonotype was seen more than once but under ten times. This chain uses TRBV6-2 or TRBV6-3 with TRBJ2-7; D might be TRBD2 (6 bases). Germline V gene data show CDR1 as MNHEY and CDR2 as SVGEGT. V dropped 6 bases and J dropped 0 bases, with 15 bases sitting between them. The CDR3 extends over 15 amino acids. The CDR3 protein is CASRSAGALSYEQYF. Here the CDR3 DNA reads TGTGCCAGCAGGTCAGCGGGCGCCCTCTCCTACGAGCAGTACTTC.

The table lists this clonotype with a few counts. CDR3 coding DNA: TGCAGCGTTGAAGTGGGGACAGGGGGAATCCAAGAGACCCAGTACTTC. Its translation: CSVEVGTGGIQETQYF. The rearrangement joins TRBV29-1 to TRBJ2-5; 11 nucleotides line up with TRBD1. The J segment lost 1 base and the V segment lost 1 base, leaving 5 bases of the junction unmatched. The CDR3 loop spans 16 amino acids. The V gene's germline CDR1 is SQVTM and CDR2 ANQGSEA.

The CDR3 reads CASSSRDSLSTDTQYF. As DNA, the CDR3 is TGCGCCAGCAGTTCGCGGGACAGCCTAAGCACAGATACGCAGTATTTT. The J gene is TRBJ2-3, the V gene TRBV5-1; a possible D gene is TRBD1 (7 bases). This CDR3 spans 16 amino acids. The V end was cut by 5 bases, the J end by 0 bases, with 16 bases between. CDR1 and CDR2 (germline): SGHRS, YFSETQ.

In its sample, this clonotype was seen a few times. The V gene is TRBV12-3 or TRBV12-4, the J gene TRBJ2-3; D is perhaps TRBD1 (6 bases). Trimming left V 3 bases short and J 5 bases short, with 12 bases between. The CDR3 covers 14 residues. The chain's CDR3 is CASSLSGAGDTQYF. In DNA form, the CDR3 reads TGTGCCAGCAGTTTGTCAGGGGCGGGAGATACGCAGTATTTT.

The chain employs TRBV3-1 and TRBJ2-7; unclear D gene. The CDR3 totals 15 residues. CDR1 is LGHDT and CDR2 is YNNKEL in the germline V gene (reference sequence). V was trimmed by 2 bases and J by 4 bases, leaving 15 bases between them. In DNA form, the CDR3 reads TGTGCCAGCAGCCAACGAAGGAGACCTTCGTACGAGCAGTACTTC. The encoded protein is CASSQRRRPSYEQYF.

The sample holds a few counts of this clonotype. V and J are TRBV12-3 or TRBV12-4 and TRBJ2-3, with 9 positions matching TRBD2. The ends lost 6 bases at V and 6 bases at J; junction bases unmatched: 16. The CDR3 runs to 17 residues. The CDR3 protein is CASSPGVAGGSRDTQYF. The CDR3 region has the DNA TGTGCCAGCAGCCCCGGGGTGGCGGGAGGGTCCCGCGATACGCAGTATTTT.

There are a few counts of this clonotype. This chain uses TRBV7-2 with TRBJ2-2; D gene unclear. The CDR3 sequence is 13 residues long. Germline CDR1 SGHTA, CDR2 FQGNSA. Deletions cut 2 bases from V and 5 bases from J, with 6 bases between. The CDR3, as DNA: TGTGCCAGCAGCTTAACGGTTACCGGGGAGCTGTTTTTT. It translates to CASSLTVTGELFF.

This clonotype showed up just a few times. The chain couples TRBV15 to TRBJ2-1; D not certain. The CDR3 runs to 16 residues. Germline CDR1 LNHNV, CDR2 YYDKDF (reference sequence). The germline V and J ends were trimmed by 1 base and 0 bases, with 10 bases remaining between them. CDR3: CATSRGHTRSYNEQFF. The CDR3 nucleotides read TGTGCCACCAGCAGAGGCCATACCCGCTCCTACAATGAGCAGTTCTTC.